This T cell receptor (beta chain) comes out of a study of monozygotic twins with inflammatory bowel disease. Study-wide points: The analysis failed to separate different T cell subtypes. Healthy twins shared more clonotypes with others than IBD patients, most markedly active ones. Healthy co-twins, by inverse Simpson, had higher TCRbeta diversity than their siblings with IBD.

The CDR3 covers 11 residues. Germline lookup yields CDR1 SQVTM and CDR2 ANQGSEA. UMIs with a 6-nucleotide sample barcode were added by template switching. TCRdb reprocessed the 5' RACE reads; each CDR3 protein has one entry and no DNA is given. The sample table includes over 110,000 distinct CDR3 sequences. In regard to this clonotype: The antigen is not known.

The sequence derives from a human donor with ulcerative colitis or Crohn's disease, or a healthy co-twin of an affected twin (not recorded which). The chain couples TRBV29-1 to TRBJ2-2. The sample was blood. The CDR3 sequence is CSVGGAGELFF.